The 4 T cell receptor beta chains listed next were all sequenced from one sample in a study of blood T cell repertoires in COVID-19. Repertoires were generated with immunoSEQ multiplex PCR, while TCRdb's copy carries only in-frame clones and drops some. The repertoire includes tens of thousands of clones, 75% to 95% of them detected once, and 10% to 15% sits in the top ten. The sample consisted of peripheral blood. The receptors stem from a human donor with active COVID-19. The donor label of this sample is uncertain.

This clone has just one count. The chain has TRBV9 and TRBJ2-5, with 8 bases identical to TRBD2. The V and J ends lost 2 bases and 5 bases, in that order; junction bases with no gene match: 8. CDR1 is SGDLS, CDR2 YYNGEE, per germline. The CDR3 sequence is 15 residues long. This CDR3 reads CASSVISGGVETQYF. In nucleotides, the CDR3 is TGTGCCAGCAGCGTGATTTCGGGAGGGGTGGAGACCCAGTACTTC. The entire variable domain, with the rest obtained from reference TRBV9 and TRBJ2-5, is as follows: DSGVTQTPKHLITATGQRVTLRCSPRSGDLSVYWYQQSLDQGLQFLIQYYNGEERAKGNILERFSAQQFPDLHSELNLSSLELGDSALYFCASSVISGGVETQYFGPGTRLLVL.

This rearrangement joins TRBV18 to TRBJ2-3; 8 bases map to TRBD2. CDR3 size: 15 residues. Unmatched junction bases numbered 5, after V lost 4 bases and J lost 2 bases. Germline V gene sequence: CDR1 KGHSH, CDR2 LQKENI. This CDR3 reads CASSLQRGITDTQYF. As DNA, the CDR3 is TGTGCCAGCTCACTACAGCGGGGGATCACAGATACGCAGTATTTT.

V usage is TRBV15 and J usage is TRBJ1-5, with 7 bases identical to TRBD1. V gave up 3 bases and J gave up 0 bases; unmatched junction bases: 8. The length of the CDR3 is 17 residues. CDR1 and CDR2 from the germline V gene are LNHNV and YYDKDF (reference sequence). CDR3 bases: TGTGCCACCAGCAGCCGGGGACAGTACTATAGCAATCAGCCCCAGCATTTT. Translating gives CATSSRGQYYSNQPQHF.

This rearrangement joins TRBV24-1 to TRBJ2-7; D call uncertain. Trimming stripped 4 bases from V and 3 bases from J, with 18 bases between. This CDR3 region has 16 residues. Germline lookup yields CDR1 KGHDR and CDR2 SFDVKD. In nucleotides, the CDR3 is TGTGCCACCAGTGACCCCGGTCCTCGTCTCGACTACGAGCAGTACTTC. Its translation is CATSDPGPRLDYEQYF.